This T cell receptor (beta chain) was captured by sequencing in a study of T cell changes during pregnancy in multiple sclerosis. The method was immunoSEQ multiplex PCR; TCRdb's version includes in-frame clones alone and lacks a portion of them. The table lists 45,000 to 65,000 clones, under 95% of them singletons. The TCR was taken from a female donor with multiple sclerosis, enrolled in a pregnancy study. The sequencing here drew on CD8+ T cells from peripheral blood mononuclear cells, taken in the third trimester of pregnancy.

The CDR3 spells CASSSQFIGLAGVNEQFF. For the CDR3, the DNA is TGTGCCAGCAGCTCGCAGTTTATAGGACTAGCGGGAGTCAATGAGCAGTTCTTC. The chain links TRBV7-8 to TRBJ2-1, with 13 bases fitting TRBD2. The germline CDR1 and CDR2 sequences are SGHVS and FQNEAQ. With 4 bases clipped from V and 6 bases from J, the junction kept 12 bases outside the gene matches. The CDR3 consists of 18 residues.